This T cell receptor (beta chain) originates from a study of T cell responses to AZD1222 COVID-19 vaccine. Germline V gene lookup returns CDR1 GTSNPN and CDR2 SVGIG (reference sequence). The CDR3 contains 17 residues. V gave up 3 bases and J gave up 5 bases, with 23 bases separating them. TCRdb's copy holds only in-frame clones and misses some; the assay was immunoSEQ multiplex PCR. Of 150,000 to 200,000 clones detected, about 89% appear once; the ten largest clones hold 1.9%. Findings and caveats of the study: With two AZD1222 doses given, Spike-specific TCR breadth and depth both rose. Among vaccine-associated CD4 TCRs, coverage spanned spike, with dominance at 160-218 and 743-854.

On this clone itself: Its antigen is not identified.

The chain uses TRBV30 and TRBJ2-1; D tentatively fits TRBD1 or TRBD2 (5 bases each). The clonotype comes from an adult in good health. Specimen: peripheral blood, collected on day 0 of AZD1222 vaccination. The CDR3 loop is CAWRERDHALNNNEQFF. DNA for the CDR3: TGTGCCTGGAGAGAAAGGGACCACGCCCTGAACAACAATGAGCAGTTCTTC.